The 14 T cell receptor beta chains given below trace back to one sample, sequenced in a study of spatial heterogeneity in lung cancer. The time point here: blood at routine non-recurrence follow-up after resection. MiXCR was run by TCRdb on the 5' RACE reads, yielding one entry per CDR3 protein. This sample has roughly 15,000 distinct CDR3 sequences, with around 5.9% found just once. The specimen comprised PBMCs, sampled at follow-up. The origin of the receptors is a male donor with early-stage non-small cell lung cancer.

This clonotype was picked up many times. The chain recombines TRBV9 with TRBJ1-1, with D perhaps matching TRBD1 (5 bases). Germline CDR1 reads SGDLS; CDR2 reads YYNGEE. Trimming removed 7 bases at V and 6 bases at J, with 16 bases between. The CDR3 runs to 13 residues. The CDR3, as DNA: TGTGCCAGCGGAGGGGCGCCCGGGGCTGAAGCTTTCTTT. This translates into CASGGAPGAEAFF.

At least ten counts were recorded for this clonotype. V is TRBV10-2 and J is TRBJ2-7, with TRBD1 as a possible D gene (5 bases). The CDR3 sequence is 12 residues long. The germline gives CDR1 WSHSY, CDR2 SAAADI. The V end lost 3 bases, the J end lost 6 bases, and 9 bases lay between the germline ends. The CDR3 DNA is TGCGCCAGCAGTGAAGGGGCGAGCGAGCAGTACTTC. Translation: CASSEGASEQYF.

This clonotype showed up just a few times. This chain connects TRBV18 to TRBJ1-4, with 9 bases fitting TRBD1. The length of the CDR3 is 17 residues. The ends lost 6 bases at V and 0 bases at J; junction bases unmatched: 8. Germline assignment: CDR1 KGHSH and CDR2 LQKENI. The chain's CDR3 is CASSPGTGNPTNEKLFF. Written as DNA, the CDR3 is TGTGCCAGCTCCCCGGGGACAGGGAACCCAACTAATGAAAAACTGTTTTTT.

This clonotype appeared many times. CDR3 DNA: TGTGCCAGCGCTCATAAGAGGACGGCTATGAACACTGAAGCTTTCTTT. Protein: CASAHKRTAMNTEAFF. The genes are TRBV27 and TRBJ1-1; D unresolved. The germline V and J ends were trimmed by 8 bases and 0 bases, with 19 bases remaining between them. Germline CDR1 is MNHEY and CDR2 is SMNVEV (reference sequence). There are 16 residues in the CDR3.

This clonotype was seen ten or more times. The chain combines TRBV18 with TRBJ2-1, with D perhaps matching TRBD2 (6 bases). Germline V gives CDR1 KGHSH, CDR2 LQKENI. V was trimmed by 3 bases and J by 12 bases, leaving 15 bases between them. The CDR3 extends over 13 amino acids. CDR3 bases: TGTGCCAGCTCACCCGCAGTAAGGGAGGTGCAGTTCTTC. Its protein product is CASSPAVREVQFF. Drawing the rest from reference TRBV18 and TRBJ2-1, the complete variable domain is NAGVMQNPRHLVRRRGQEARLRCSPMKGHSHVYWYRQLPEEGLKFMVYLQKENIIDESGMPKERFSAEFPKEGPSILRIQQVVRGDSAAYFCASSPAVREVQFFGPGTRLTVL.

This clonotype was detected many times. The CDR3 nucleotides are TGTGCCAGCAGCTTATTTGGACGGCTAAATCAGCCCCAGCATTTT. It specifies CASSLFGRLNQPQHF. The J gene is TRBJ1-5, the V gene TRBV7-2; D not resolved. V gave up 2 bases and J gave up 4 bases, with 12 bases separating them. The CDR3 has 15 residues. From germline, CDR1 is SGHTA and CDR2 FQGNSA.

This clonotype was recorded at least ten times. CDR3 protein: CGGPGERGPFKGELFF. The CDR3 coding sequence is TGTGGCGGCCCCGGGGAGCGGGGGCCTTTTAAAGGGGAGCTGTTTTTT. This chain links TRBV10-3 with TRBJ2-2; 8 bases align to TRBD2. Germline CDR1 reads ENHRY; CDR2 reads SYGVKD. The CDR3 extends over 16 amino acids.

Ten or more counts support this clonotype. The chain links TRBV19 to TRBJ1-5; weak D call: TRBD1 (5 bases). The ends were cut back, 6 bases at V and 5 bases at J, with 11 bases in the middle. The CDR3 contains 13 residues. The V gene's germline CDR1 is LNHDA and CDR2 SQIVND (reference sequence). CDR3 residues: CASRGTADQPQHF. DNA of the CDR3: TGTGCCAGTAGGGGGACGGCGGATCAGCCCCAGCATTTT.

The sample holds many counts of this clonotype. The chain employs TRBV29-1 and TRBJ2-1, with D uncertain. The V and J ends lost 6 bases and 10 bases respectively, with 16 bases between them. Germline CDR1 and CDR2: SQVTM and ANQGSEA. There are 12 residues in the CDR3. The CDR3 spells CSVAGPHGEQFF. DNA for the CDR3: TGCAGCGTCGCAGGACCACATGGGGAGCAGTTCTTC.

This clonotype was picked up many times. The chain couples TRBV4-1 to TRBJ2-7; no reliable D call. From germline, CDR1 is MGHRA and CDR2 YSYEKL. The CDR3 loop spans 13 amino acids. V was pared by 0 bases and J by 3 bases, with 6 bases between. In nucleotides, the CDR3 is TGCGCCAGCAGCCAAGATGGCTTCTACGAGCAGTACTTC. Its protein product is CASSQDGFYEQYF.

The chain couples TRBV5-6 to TRBJ2-5; 8 nucleotides align to TRBD2. With 0 bases clipped from V and 5 bases from J, the junction kept 9 bases outside the gene matches. Germline CDR1 and CDR2: SGHDT and YYEEEE. This CDR3 contains 16 residues. Here the CDR3 reads CASSLDALAGYETQYF. The CDR3 DNA follows: TGTGCCAGCAGCTTGGACGCGCTAGCGGGTTATGAGACCCAGTACTTC.

In nucleotides, the CDR3 is TGTGCCAGCAGCCCCCGGGCCTCACCAGGGGAGCTGTTTTTT. Translating gives CASSPRASPGELFF. V usage is TRBV7-9 and J usage is TRBJ2-2; D is unclear. With 5 bases removed from V and 8 bases from J, the gap between germline ends came to 15 bases. The CDR3 has 14 amino acids. Germline CDR1 reads SEHNR; CDR2 reads FQNEAQ (reference sequence).

With respect to this clonotype: A much larger clone lies a single base off, so this may be a read error. V is TRBV11-1 and J is TRBJ2-1; 12 nucleotides agree with TRBD2. The CDR3 extends over 16 amino acids. CDR1 and CDR2 from the germline V gene are SGHAT and FQDESV (reference sequence). CDR3 loop: CASTRGTSGYDNELFF. The CDR3 DNA reads TGTGCCAGCACCCGTGGGACTAGCGGGTACGACAATGAGCTGTTCTTC.

This clonotype is classed as medium-sized. Germline and junction disagree at one end, which may indicate a read error. V gene TRBV7-9 combines with J gene TRBJ2-5, with 7 nucleotides matching TRBD1. The CDR3 consists of 11 residues. Germline V gene data show CDR1 as SEHNR and CDR2 as FQNEAQ (reference sequence). The CDR3 spells CASSYRGPSDF. The CDR3 DNA reads TGTGCCAGCAGCTACAGGGGTCCCTCGGACTTC.